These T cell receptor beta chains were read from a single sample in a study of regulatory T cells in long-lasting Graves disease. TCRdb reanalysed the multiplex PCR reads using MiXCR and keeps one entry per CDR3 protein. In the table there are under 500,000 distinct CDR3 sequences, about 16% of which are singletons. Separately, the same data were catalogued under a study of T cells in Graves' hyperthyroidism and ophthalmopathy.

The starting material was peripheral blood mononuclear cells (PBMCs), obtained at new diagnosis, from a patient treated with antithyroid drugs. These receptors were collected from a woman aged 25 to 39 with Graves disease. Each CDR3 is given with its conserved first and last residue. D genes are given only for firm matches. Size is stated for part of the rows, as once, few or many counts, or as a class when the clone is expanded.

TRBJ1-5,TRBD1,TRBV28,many,CASSLLDRANQPQHF,TGTGCCAGCAGCTTACTCGACAGGGCCAATCAGCCCCAGCATTTT
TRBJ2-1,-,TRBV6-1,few,CASSISYIDEQFF,TGTGCCAGCAGTATCAGCTATATCGATGAGCAGTTCTTC
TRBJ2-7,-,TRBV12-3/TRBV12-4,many,CASSLWDEEQYF,TGTGCCAGCAGTTTATGGGACGAGGAGCAGTACTTC
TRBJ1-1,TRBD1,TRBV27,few,CASSPFGQGEGGAFF,TGTGCCAGCAGCCCATTCGGACAGGGGGAGGGTGGAGCTTTCTTT
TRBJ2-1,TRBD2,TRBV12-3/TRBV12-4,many,CASSVGLAGRVDEQFF,TGTGCCAGCAGTGTAGGGCTAGCGGGACGGGTCGATGAGCAGTTCTTC
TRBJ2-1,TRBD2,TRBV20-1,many,CSARGGTSGMNEQFF,TGCAGTGCTAGAGGCGGGACTAGCGGAATGAATGAGCAGTTCTTC
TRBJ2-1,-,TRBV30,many,CAWSGEGRRDEQFF,TGTGCCTGGAGTGGAGAGGGCCGTAGGGATGAGCAGTTCTTC
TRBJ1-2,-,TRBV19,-,CASSIREGTYGYTF,TGTGCCAGTAGTATTCGGGAGGGGACCTATGGCTACACCTTC
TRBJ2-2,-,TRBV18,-,CASPPGLQNTGELLF,TGTGCCAGCCCACCAGGACTACAAAACACCGGGGAGCTGCTTTTT
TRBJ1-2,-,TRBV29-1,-,CSVERQGNDYGYTF,TGCAGCGTTGAAAGGCAGGGAAACGACTATGGCTACACCTTC
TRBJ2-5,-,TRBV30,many,CAWSSLGETQYF,TGTGCCTGGAGTTCCTTGGGAGAGACCCAGTACTTC
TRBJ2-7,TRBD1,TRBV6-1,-,CASNLGPGQGVSEQYF,TGTGCCAGCAATCTAGGACCGGGACAGGGGGTCTCCGAGCAGTACTTC
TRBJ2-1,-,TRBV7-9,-,CASSSLGGEQFF,TGTGCCAGCAGCTCCCTGGGGGGCGAGCAGTTCTTC
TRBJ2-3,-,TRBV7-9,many,CASRSDGADTQYF,TGTGCCAGCAGAAGTGACGGAGCAGATACGCAGTATTTT
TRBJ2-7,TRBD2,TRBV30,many,CAWSAGTSGSDEQYF,TGTGCCTGGAGCGCCGGGACTAGCGGGAGCGACGAGCAGTACTTC
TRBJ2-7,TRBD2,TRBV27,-,CASSPSGRTLSYEQYF,TGTGCCAGCAGTCCAAGCGGGAGGACCCTATCCTACGAGCAGTACTTC
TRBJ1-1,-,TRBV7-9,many,CASSYQGGRKEAFF,TGTGCCAGCAGCTATCAAGGGGGGCGGAAGGAAGCTTTCTTT
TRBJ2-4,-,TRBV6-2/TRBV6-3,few,CASTHGNLAKNIQYF,TGTGCCAGCACCCACGGTAATCTAGCCAAAAACATTCAGTACTTC
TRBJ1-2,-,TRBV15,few,CATSPAMGGNFYGYTF,TGTGCCACCAGCCCCGCGATGGGGGGGAACTTCTATGGCTACACCTTC
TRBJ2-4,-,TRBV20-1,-,CSYPGEAKNIQYF,TGCAGTTACCCAGGGGAAGCCAAAAACATTCAGTACTTC
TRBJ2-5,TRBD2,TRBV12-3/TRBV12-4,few,CASSFREGRGTQYF,TGTGCCAGCAGTTTTCGGGAGGGGCGGGGGACCCAGTACTTC
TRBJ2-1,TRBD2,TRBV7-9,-,CASSGPGLAGVTFNNEQFF,TGTGCCAGCAGCGGTCCGGGACTAGCGGGAGTCACGTTCAACAATGAGCAGTTCTTC
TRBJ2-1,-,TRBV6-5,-,CASSYLGTHEQFF,TGTGCCAGCAGTTATTTAGGGACCCATGAGCAGTTCTTC
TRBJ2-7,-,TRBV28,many,CASQAGTPQDEQYF,TGTGCCAGCCAGGCAGGGACGCCCCAGGACGAGCAGTACTTC
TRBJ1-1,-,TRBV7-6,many,CATNTGMNTEAFF,TGTGCCACCAACACGGGGATGAACACTGAAGCTTTCTTT
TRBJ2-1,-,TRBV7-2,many,CASSLGAGANNEQFF,TGTGCCAGCAGCTTAGGGGCAGGGGCGAACAATGAGCAGTTCTTC
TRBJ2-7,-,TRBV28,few,CASSIHIYEQYF,TGTGCCAGCAGTATCCATATTTACGAGCAGTACTTC
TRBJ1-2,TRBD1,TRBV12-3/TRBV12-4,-,CASSRPGQGAEGYTF,TGTGCCAGCAGTAGACCGGGACAGGGGGCGGAAGGCTACACCTTC
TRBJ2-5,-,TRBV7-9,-,CASSLAGQRPQETQYF,TGTGCCAGCAGCTTAGCCGGACAGCGGCCCCAAGAGACCCAGTACTTC
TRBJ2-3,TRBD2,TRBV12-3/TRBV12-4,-,CASRLAGDTGGGDTQYF,TGTGCCAGCAGACTAGCGGGAGACACCGGCGGCGGAGATACGCAGTATTTT
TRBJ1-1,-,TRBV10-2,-,CASRAGGGTEAFF,TGCGCCAGCAGGGCTGGGGGGGGGACTGAAGCTTTCTTT
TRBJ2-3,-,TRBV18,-,CASSLHNPNTDTQYF,TGTGCCAGCTCTCTTCACAACCCTAACACAGATACGCAGTATTTT
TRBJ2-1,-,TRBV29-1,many,CSVGRQLRGEQFF,TGCAGCGTTGGGAGACAACTACGGGGTGAGCAGTTCTTC
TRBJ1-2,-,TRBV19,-,CASSITPLHGYTF,TGTGCCAGTAGTATAACCCCGCTCCACGGCTACACCTTC
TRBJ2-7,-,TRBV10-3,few,CAISGGQGSSYEQYF,TGTGCCATCAGTGGAGGCCAGGGATCCTCCTACGAGCAGTACTTC
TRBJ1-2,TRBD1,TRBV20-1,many,CSARDDRGAYGYTF,TGCAGTGCTAGAGATGACAGGGGAGCCTATGGCTACACCTTC
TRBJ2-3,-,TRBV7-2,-,CASGKDTDTQYF,TGTGCCAGCGGCAAAGACACAGATACGCAGTATTTT
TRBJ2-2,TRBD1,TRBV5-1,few,CASSLTGALNTGELFF,TGCGCCAGCAGCTTGACAGGGGCCTTGAACACCGGGGAGCTGTTTTTT
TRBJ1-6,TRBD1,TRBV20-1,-,CSALSRDSSYNSPLHF,TGCAGTGCTTTAAGCCGGGACAGCTCCTATAATTCACCCCTCCACTTT
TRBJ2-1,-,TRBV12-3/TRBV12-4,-,CASTRRDEQFF,TGTGCCAGCACTAGACGAGATGAGCAGTTCTTC
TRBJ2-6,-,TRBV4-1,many,CASSPRGSGANVLTF,TGCGCCAGCAGCCCCAGGGGTTCTGGGGCCAACGTCCTGACTTTC
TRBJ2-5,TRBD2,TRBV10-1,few,CASSDGTSGRETQYF,TGCGCCAGCAGTGACGGGACTAGCGGGAGAGAGACCCAGTACTTC
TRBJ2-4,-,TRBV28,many,CASSLSWSRAGGPFIAKNIQYF,TGTGCCAGCAGTTTAAGTTGGAGCAGGGCCGGGGGTCCGTTTATAGCCAAAAACATTCAGTACTTC
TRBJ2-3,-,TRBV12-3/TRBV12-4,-,CASSRENLAQYF,TGTGCCAGCAGTCGGGAGAACCTCGCGCAGTATTTT
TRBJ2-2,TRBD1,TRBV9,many,CASSPRDRGRGGGELFF,TGTGCCAGCAGCCCCCGGGACAGGGGGCGCGGCGGCGGGGAGCTGTTTTTT